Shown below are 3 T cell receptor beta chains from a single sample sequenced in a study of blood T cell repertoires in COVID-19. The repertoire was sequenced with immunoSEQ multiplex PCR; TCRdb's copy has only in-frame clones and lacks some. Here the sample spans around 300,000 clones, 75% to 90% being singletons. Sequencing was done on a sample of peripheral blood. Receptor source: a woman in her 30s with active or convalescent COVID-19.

This chain's CDR3 is CASSTRTDGNTIYF. CDR3 coding DNA: TGTGCCAGCAGCACTAGGACTGATGGAAACACCATATATTTT. The rearrangement joins TRBV5-6 to TRBJ1-3; D gene ambiguous. This CDR3 is built from 14 residues. Trimming removed 4 bases at V and 3 bases at J, with 11 bases between. Germline V gene lookup returns CDR1 SGHDT and CDR2 YYEEEE.

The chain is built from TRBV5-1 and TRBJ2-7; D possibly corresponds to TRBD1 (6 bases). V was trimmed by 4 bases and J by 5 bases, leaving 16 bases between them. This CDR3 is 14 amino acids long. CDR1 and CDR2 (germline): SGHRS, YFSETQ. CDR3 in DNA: TGCGCCAGCAGCCGAACAACAGGGAGCGACGAGCAGTACTTC. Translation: CASSRTTGSDEQYF.

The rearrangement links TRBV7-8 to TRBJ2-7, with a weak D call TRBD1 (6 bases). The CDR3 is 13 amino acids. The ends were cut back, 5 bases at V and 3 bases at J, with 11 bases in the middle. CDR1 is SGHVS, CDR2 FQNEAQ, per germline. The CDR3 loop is CASSIRQVYEQYF. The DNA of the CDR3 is TGTGCCAGCAGCATTCGACAGGTCTACGAGCAGTACTTC.